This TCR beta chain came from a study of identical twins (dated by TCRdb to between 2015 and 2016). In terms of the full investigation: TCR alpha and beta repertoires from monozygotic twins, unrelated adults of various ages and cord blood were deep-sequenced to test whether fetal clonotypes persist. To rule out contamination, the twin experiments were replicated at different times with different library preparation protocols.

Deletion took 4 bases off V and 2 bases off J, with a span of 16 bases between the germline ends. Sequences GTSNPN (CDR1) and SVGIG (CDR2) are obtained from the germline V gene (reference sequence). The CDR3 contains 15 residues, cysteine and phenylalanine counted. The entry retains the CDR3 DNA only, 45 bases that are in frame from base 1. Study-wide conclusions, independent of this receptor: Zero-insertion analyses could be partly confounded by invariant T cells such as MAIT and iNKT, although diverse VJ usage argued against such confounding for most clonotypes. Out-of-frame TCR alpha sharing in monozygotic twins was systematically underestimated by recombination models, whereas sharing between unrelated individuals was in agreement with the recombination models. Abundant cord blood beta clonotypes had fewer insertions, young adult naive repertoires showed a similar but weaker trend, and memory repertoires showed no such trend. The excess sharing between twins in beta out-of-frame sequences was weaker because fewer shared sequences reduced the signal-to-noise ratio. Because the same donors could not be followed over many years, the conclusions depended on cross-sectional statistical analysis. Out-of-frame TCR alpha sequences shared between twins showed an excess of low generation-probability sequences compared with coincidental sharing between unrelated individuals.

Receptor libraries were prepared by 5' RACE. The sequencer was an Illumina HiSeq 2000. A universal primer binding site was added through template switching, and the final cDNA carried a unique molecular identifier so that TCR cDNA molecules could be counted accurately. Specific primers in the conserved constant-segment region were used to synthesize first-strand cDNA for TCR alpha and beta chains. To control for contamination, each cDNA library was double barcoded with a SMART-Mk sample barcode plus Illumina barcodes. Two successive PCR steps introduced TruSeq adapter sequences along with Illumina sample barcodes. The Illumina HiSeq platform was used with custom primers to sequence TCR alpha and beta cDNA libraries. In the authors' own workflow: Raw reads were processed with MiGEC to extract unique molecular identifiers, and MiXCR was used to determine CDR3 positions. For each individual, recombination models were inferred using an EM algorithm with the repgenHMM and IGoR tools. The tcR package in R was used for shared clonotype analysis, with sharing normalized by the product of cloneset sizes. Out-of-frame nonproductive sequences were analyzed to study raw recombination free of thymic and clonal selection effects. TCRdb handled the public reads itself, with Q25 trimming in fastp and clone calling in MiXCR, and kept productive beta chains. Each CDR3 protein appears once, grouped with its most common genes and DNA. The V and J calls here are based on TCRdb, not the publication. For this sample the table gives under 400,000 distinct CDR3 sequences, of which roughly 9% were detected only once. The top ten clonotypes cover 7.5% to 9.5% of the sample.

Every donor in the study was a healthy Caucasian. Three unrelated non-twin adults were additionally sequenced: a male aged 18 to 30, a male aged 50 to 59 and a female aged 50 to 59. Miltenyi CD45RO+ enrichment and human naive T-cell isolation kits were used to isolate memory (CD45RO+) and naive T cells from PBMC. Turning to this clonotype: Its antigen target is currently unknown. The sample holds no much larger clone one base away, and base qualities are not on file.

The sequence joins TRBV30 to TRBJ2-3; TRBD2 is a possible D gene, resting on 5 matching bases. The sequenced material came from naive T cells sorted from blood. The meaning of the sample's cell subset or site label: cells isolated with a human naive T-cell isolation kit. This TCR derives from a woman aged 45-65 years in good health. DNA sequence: TGTGCCTGGACCTTCGGGGTCGGGGACACAGATACGCAGTATTTT. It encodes CAWTFGVGDTDTQYF.